This T cell receptor beta chain was sequenced during a study of a mutant IDH1 vaccine in newly diagnosed glioma. Turning to the study itself: It was radiotherapy, temozolomide, or both that patients received previously, with most receiving both. The study, taken as a whole, reports: Pseudoprogression appears to have had no connection to changes in top peripheral T cell clonotypes. The occurrence of vaccine-induced immune responses was seen in over 90% of patients.

With respect to this clone: The antigen is unknown.

Time point indicated: baseline, week 1 (first vaccination visit). The treatment is: pre-vaccination baseline after standard-of-care therapy. Clones were sequenced by immunoSEQ multiplex PCR, and TCRdb holds only the in-frame ones, with some missing. The data show 50,000 to 65,000 clones, about 82% seen once. Per germline, CDR1 SGHDN and CDR2 FVKESK. J was trimmed by 7 bases and V by 1 base; bases with no gene match: 11. The CDR3 spans 17 residues. The sequence was collected from a young man with glioma. The chain is built from TRBV14 and TRBJ2-1; 9 positions match TRBD1. The input for sequencing was PBMCs, taken from a glioma patient treated with radiotherapy, temozolomide or both. Written as DNA, the CDR3 is TGTGCCAGCAGCCAAGTAGTCTCCGGGACAGGGCAGAATGAGCAGTTCTTC. Amino acid sequence: CASSQVVSGTGQNEQFF.